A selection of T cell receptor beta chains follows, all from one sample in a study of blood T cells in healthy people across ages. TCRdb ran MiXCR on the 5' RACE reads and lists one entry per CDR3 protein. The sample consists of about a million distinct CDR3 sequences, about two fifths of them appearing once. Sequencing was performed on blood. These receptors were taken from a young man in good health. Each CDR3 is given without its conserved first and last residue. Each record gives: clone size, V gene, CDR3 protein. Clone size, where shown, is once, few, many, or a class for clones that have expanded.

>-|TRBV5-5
ASSLVRDGREETQF
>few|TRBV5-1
ASSGRVDSYNEQF
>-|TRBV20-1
SAISRDSSQETQY
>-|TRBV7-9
ASSSTRLAIRNEQF
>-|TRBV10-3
AISRQEGDTEAF
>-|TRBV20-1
SSGRGHSNQPQH
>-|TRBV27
ASSLYQGDTGELF
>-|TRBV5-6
ASSLVSVNTGTEAF
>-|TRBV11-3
ASSLCLDLGAPNYGYT
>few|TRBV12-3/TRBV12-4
ASSLKGSGANVLT
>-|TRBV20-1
SARGLYLYEQY
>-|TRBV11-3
ASSPTVGGYNEQF
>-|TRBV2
ASRGDRTDTQY
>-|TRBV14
ASSQGTSGPYNEQF
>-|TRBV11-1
ASSFGQGFWETQY
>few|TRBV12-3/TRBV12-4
ASSSRDRGGGELF
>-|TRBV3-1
ASSQGVTEGAF
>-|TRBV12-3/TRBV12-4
ATTQGGGRGYT
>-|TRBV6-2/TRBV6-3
ASHKGQGVVTEAF
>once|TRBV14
ASSRQLAGGRFLARDEQY
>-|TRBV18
ASSPLDRGTDTQY
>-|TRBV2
ASSNPSGGSTDTQY
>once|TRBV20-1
SARDPYRGAERNIQY
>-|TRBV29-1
SVEGQGADTQY
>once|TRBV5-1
ASSFRDGEYNEQF
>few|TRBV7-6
ASSFKGLAEQY
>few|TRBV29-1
SVEGTGLNTEAF
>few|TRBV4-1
ASSPRLDRGASEDTQY
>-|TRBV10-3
AISEGPGELF
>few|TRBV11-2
ASSLVGGLLDTQY
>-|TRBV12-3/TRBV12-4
ASSYQPSRNTEAF
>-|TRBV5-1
ASSLGMLTDHNEQF
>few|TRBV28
ASSFDSIGSNQPQH
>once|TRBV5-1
ASSPRGGGPIDTQY
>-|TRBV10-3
AISRGSYNEQF
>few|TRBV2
ASSDSGGGGPPQH
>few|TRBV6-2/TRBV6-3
ASSYYRSSPLH
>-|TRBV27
ASSYTGDDEAF
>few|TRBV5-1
ASSLETRREDTQY
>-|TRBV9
ASSHRTGGGFGSYNEQF
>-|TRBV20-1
SAWTGRGLNEQY
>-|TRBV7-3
ASSLTALETQY
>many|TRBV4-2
ASSQDPGQPQH
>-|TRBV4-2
ASSQGTSPHEQF
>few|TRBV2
ASRDAGRTYGYT
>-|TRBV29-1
SGGRISAYNEQY
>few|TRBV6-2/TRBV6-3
ASSYSREYSEQY
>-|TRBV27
ASSFGTYGAEAF
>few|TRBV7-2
ASSPGTGGDYGYT